This T cell receptor beta chain is drawn from a study of blood T cell repertoires in COVID-19. TCRdb's table, derived via immunoSEQ multiplex PCR, lists solely in-frame clones and lacks some. The table lists about 270,000 clones, about 87% of them singletons. Germline values: CDR1 LNHDA, CDR2 SQIVND (reference sequence). V lost 4 bases to trimming and J lost 1 base, with 17 bases between them. The CDR3 sequence is 17 residues long. Enrollees, about 18 to 95 years old, lived in approximately 25 US areas. Sample: PBMCs or T cells enriched from blood (not recorded which). V usage is TRBV19 and J usage is TRBJ1-5; maybe TRBD1 (5 bases). This TCR derives from a woman between 45 and 60 years old who had recovered from COVID-19. The CDR3 DNA is TGTGCCAGTAGTAATCAGGGAAGAGACAGAAGCAATCAGCCCCAGCATTTT. This translates into CASSNQGRDRSNQPQHF.